Listed here are 4 T cell receptor beta chains from one sample, sequenced in a study of CD8+ T cells in alopecia areata. Following extraction, RNA underwent reverse transcription to cDNA, which served as the sequencing template. This table comes from immunoSEQ multiplex PCR, and its TCRdb copy is limited to in-frame clones, with some not included. The top ten hold under 5% of the sample, which has about 130,000 clones, around 60% seen once. This specimen was CD4+ T cells sorted from blood, taken at week 0. These receptors were obtained from a human donor with alopecia areata.

V usage is TRBV29-1 and J usage is TRBJ2-3, with TRBD1 matching over 10 bases. Germline lookup yields CDR1 SQVTM and CDR2 ANQGSEA. V lost 5 bases and J lost 3; bases outside the gene matches: 5. CDR3 length: 14 residues. CDR3 DNA sequence: TGCAGCGTTCCAGACAGGGGGCTTACAGATACGCAGTATTTT. Its protein product is CSVPDRGLTDTQYF.

The chain links TRBV2 to TRBJ2-7; 8 bases map to TRBD2. The germline gives CDR1 SNHLY, CDR2 FYNNEI. This CDR3 is built from 14 residues. J gave up 2 bases and V 6 bases, and 6 bases lay outside the gene matches. CDR3 protein: CASRPGLEPYEQYF. CDR3 in DNA: TGTGCCAGCAGACCGGGACTAGAGCCCTACGAGCAGTACTTC.

This clone was seen more than once but under ten times. The chain uses TRBV5-1 and TRBJ1-1; D is ambiguous. V lost 0 bases and J lost 4, with 7 bases in between. Per the germline V gene, CDR1 is SGHRS and CDR2 is YFSETQ. The CDR3 has 13 residues. Written as DNA, the CDR3 is TGCGCCAGCAGCTTGGCCGAGGCCACTGAAGCTTTCTTT. Amino acids: CASSLAEATEAFF.

This chain connects TRBV7-3 to TRBJ2-3; 11 bases are shared with TRBD2. After removal of 1 base from V and 5 bases from J, the junction contained 2 bases not matched to a gene. This CDR3 is 15 amino acids long. Germline CDR1 reads SGHTA; CDR2 reads FQGTGA. The CDR3 sequence is CASSLKLAGVDTQYF. CDR3 nucleotide sequence: TGTGCCAGCAGCTTAAAACTAGCGGGGGTAGATACGCAGTATTTT.